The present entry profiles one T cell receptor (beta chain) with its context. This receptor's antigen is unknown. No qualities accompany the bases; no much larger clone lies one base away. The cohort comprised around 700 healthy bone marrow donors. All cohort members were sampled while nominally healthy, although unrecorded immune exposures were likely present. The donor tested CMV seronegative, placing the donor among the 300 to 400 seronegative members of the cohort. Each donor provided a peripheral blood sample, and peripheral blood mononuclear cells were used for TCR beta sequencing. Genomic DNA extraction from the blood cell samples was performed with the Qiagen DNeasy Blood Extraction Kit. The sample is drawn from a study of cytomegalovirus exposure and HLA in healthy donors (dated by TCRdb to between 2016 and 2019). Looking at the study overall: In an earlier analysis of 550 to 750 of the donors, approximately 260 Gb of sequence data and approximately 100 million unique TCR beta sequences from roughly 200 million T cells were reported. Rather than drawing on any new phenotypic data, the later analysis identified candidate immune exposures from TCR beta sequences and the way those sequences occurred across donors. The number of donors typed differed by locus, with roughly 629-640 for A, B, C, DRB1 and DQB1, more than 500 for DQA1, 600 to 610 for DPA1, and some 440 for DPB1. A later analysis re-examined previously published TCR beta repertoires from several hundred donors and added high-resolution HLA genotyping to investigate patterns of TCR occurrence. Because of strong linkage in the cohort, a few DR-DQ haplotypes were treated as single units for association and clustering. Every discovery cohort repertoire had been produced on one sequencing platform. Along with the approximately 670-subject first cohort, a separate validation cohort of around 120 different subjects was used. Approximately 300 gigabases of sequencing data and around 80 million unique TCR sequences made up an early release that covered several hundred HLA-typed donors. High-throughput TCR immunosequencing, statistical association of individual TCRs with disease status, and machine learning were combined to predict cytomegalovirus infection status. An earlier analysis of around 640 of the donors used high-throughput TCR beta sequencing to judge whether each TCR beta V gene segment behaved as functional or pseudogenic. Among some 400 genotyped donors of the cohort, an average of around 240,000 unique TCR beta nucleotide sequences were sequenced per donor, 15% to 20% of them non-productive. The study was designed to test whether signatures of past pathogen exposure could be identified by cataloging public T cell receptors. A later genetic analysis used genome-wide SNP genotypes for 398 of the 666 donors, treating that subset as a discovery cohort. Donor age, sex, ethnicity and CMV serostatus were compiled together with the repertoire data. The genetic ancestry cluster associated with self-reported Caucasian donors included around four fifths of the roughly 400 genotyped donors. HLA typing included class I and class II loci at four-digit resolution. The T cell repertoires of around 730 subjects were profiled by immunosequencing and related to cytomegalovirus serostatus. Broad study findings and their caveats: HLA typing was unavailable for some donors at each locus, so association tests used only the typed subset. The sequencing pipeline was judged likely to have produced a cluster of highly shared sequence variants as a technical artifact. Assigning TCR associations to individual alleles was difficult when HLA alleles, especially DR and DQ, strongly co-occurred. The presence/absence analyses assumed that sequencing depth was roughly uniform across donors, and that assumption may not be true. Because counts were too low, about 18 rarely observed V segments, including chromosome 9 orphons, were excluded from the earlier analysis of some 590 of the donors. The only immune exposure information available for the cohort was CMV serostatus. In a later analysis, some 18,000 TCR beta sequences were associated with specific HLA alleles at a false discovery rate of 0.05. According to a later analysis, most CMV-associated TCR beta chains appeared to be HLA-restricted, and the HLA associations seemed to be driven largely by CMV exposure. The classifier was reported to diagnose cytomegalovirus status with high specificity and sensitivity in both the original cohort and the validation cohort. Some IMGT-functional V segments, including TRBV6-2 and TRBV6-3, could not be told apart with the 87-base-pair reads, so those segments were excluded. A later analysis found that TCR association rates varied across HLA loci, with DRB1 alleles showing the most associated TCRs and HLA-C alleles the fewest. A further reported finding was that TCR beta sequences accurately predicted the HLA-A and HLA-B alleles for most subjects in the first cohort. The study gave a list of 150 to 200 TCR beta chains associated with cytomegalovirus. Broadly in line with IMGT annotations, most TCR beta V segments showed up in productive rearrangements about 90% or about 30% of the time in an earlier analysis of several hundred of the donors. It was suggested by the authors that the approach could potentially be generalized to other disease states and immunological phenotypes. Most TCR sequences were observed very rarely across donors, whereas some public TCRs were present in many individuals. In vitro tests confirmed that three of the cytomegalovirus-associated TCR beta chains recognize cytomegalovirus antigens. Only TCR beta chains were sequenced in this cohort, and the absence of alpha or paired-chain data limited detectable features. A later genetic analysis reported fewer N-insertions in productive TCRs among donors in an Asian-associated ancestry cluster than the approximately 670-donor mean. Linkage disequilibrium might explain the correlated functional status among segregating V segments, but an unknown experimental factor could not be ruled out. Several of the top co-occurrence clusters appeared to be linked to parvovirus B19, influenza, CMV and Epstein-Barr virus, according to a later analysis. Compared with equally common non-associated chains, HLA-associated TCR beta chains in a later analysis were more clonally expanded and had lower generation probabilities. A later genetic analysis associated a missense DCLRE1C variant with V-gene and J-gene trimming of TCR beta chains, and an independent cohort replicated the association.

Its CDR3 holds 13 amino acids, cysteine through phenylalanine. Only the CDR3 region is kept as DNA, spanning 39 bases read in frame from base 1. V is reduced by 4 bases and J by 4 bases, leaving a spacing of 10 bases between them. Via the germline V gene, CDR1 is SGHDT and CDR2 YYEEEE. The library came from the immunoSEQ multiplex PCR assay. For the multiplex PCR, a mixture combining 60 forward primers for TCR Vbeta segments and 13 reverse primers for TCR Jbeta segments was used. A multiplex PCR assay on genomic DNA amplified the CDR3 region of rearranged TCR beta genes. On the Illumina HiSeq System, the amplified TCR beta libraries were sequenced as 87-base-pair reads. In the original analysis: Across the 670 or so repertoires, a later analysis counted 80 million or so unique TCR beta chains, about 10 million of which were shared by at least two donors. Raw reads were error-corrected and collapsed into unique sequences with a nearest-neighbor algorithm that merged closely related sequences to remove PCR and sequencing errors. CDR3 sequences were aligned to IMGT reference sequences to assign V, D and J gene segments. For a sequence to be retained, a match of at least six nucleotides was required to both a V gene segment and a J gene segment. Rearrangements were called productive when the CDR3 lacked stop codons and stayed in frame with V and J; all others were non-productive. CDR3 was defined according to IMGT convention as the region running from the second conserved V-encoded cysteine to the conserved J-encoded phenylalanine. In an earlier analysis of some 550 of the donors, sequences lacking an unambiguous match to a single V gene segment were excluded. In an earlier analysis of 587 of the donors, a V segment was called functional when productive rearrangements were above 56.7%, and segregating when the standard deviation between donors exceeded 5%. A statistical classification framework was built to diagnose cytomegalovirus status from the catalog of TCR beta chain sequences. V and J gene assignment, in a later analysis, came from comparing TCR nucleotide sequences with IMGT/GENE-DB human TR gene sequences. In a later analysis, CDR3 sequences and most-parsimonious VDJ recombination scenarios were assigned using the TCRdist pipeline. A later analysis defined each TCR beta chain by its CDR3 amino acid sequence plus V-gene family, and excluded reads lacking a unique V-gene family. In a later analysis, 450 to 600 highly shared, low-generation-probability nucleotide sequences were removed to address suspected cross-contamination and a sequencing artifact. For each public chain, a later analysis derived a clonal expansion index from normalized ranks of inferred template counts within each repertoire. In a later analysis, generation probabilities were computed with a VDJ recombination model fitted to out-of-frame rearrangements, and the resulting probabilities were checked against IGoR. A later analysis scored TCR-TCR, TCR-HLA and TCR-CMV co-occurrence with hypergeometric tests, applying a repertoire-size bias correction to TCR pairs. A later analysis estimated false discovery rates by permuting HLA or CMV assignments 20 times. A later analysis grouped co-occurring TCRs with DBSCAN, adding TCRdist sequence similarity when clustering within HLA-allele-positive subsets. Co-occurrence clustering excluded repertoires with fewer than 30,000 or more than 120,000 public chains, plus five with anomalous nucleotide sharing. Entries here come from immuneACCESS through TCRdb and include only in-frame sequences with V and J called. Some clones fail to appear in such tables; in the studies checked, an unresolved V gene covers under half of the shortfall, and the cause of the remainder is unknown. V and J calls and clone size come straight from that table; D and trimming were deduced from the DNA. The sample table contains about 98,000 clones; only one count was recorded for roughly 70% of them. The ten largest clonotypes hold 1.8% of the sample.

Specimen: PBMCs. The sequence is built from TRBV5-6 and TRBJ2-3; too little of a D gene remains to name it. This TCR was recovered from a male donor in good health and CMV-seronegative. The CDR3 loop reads CASSPVFSDTQYF. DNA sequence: TGTGCCAGCAGCCCAGTTTTTTCAGATACGCAGTATTTT.